The rows below give T cell receptor beta chains drawn from one sample of a study of cytomegalovirus exposure and HLA in healthy donors. Assay: immunoSEQ multiplex PCR; the TCRdb copy retains only in-frame clones and omits some. Among approximately 150,000 clones, about 80% were seen once, and the ten largest hold around 1.3%. The material sequenced was PBMCs. The receptors shown here come from a woman aged 50 to 60 in good health and CMV-seronegative. Each CDR3 is given with its conserved first and last residue. Each record gives: V gene, D gene, clone size, J gene, CDR3 DNA, CDR3 protein. A D gene is named only where the DNA matches it firmly. Part of the rows lack a size; the others show once, few, many or a class for expanded clones.

V gene: TRBV15
D gene: TRBD2
clone size: NA
J gene: TRBJ2-7
CDR3 DNA: TGTGCCACAAGGATCGGGACTAGCGGGAGGACCTCCTACGAGCAGTACTTC
CDR3 protein: CATRIGTSGRTSYEQYF

V gene: TRBV27
D gene: NA
clone size: NA
J gene: TRBJ1-5
CDR3 DNA: TGTGCCAGCAGTCCAATCAATCAGCCCCAGCATTTT
CDR3 protein: CASSPINQPQHF

V gene: TRBV9
D gene: NA
clone size: NA
J gene: TRBJ2-7
CDR3 DNA: TGTGCCAGCAGCGTAGGCGACAGCTACGAGCAGTACTTC
CDR3 protein: CASSVGDSYEQYF

V gene: TRBV11-1
D gene: NA
clone size: NA
J gene: TRBJ2-7
CDR3 DNA: TGTGCCAGCAGCTTAGGTCAGATCTACGAGCAGTACTTC
CDR3 protein: CASSLGQIYEQYF

V gene: TRBV15
D gene: TRBD2
clone size: NA
J gene: TRBJ2-7
CDR3 DNA: TGTGCCACCAGCAGAGGGGCGGGAGCAGGAGAGCAGTACTTC
CDR3 protein: CATSRGAGAGEQYF

V gene: TRBV6-6
D gene: TRBD1
clone size: NA
J gene: TRBJ1-1
CDR3 DNA: TGTGCCAGCAGGGACAGGGGTACGAACACTGAAGCTTTCTTT
CDR3 protein: CASRDRGTNTEAFF

V gene: TRBV19
D gene: NA
clone size: few
J gene: TRBJ2-2
CDR3 DNA: TGTGCCAGTAGTACCCCCACCCTGGACAACTCGAACACCGGGGAGCTGTTTTTT
CDR3 protein: CASSTPTLDNSNTGELFF

V gene: TRBV7-2
D gene: NA
clone size: NA
J gene: TRBJ1-2
CDR3 DNA: TGTGCCAGCAGCTTAGATTCCGTCGGGGTTCGTGGCTACACCTTC
CDR3 protein: CASSLDSVGVRGYTF

V gene: TRBV19
D gene: TRBD1
clone size: NA
J gene: TRBJ2-7
CDR3 DNA: TGTGCCAGTAGTGCGGGGACAGGGGATTACGAGCAGTACTTC
CDR3 protein: CASSAGTGDYEQYF

V gene: TRBV25-1
D gene: NA
clone size: NA
J gene: TRBJ1-1
CDR3 DNA: TGTGCCAGCAGTTCCCGGGGGGGCAGAGTTAAAACTGAAGCTTTCTTT
CDR3 protein: CASSSRGGRVKTEAFF

V gene: TRBV5-1
D gene: TRBD2
clone size: NA
J gene: TRBJ2-1
CDR3 DNA: TGCGCCAGCTCCATCCTAGGGACTACCTACAATGAGCAGTTCTTC
CDR3 protein: CASSILGTTYNEQFF

V gene: TRBV7-9
D gene: NA
clone size: NA
J gene: TRBJ1-1
CDR3 DNA: TGTGCCAGCAGCTTATCCCGGCGGTTGAACACTGAAGCTTTCTTT
CDR3 protein: CASSLSRRLNTEAFF

V gene: TRBV5-1
D gene: NA
clone size: NA
J gene: TRBJ2-7
CDR3 DNA: TGCGCCAGCAGCGAAGTACATCCGGGAGAGCAGTACTTC
CDR3 protein: CASSEVHPGEQYF

V gene: TRBV4-1
D gene: TRBD1
clone size: NA
J gene: TRBJ2-1
CDR3 DNA: TGCGCCAGCAGCCAACGCGAACAGGGGGCTGCAAGCTCCTACAATGAGCAGTTCTTC
CDR3 protein: CASSQREQGAASSYNEQFF

V gene: TRBV15
D gene: NA
clone size: NA
J gene: TRBJ1-1
CDR3 DNA: TGTGCCACCAGCAGAGATAGATCAGGAGGCACTGAAGCTTTCTTT
CDR3 protein: CATSRDRSGGTEAFF

V gene: TRBV4-1
D gene: NA
clone size: NA
J gene: TRBJ1-2
CDR3 DNA: TGCGCCAGCAGCCAAGTACAGGCACTACCCTATGGCTACACCTTC
CDR3 protein: CASSQVQALPYGYTF

V gene: TRBV7-2
D gene: NA
clone size: NA
J gene: TRBJ1-1
CDR3 DNA: TGTGCCAGCAGCTTAGTCTTACAGGGCGAGGGGGCTTTCTTT
CDR3 protein: CASSLVLQGEGAFF

V gene: TRBV7-6
D gene: NA
clone size: NA
J gene: TRBJ2-1
CDR3 DNA: TGTGCCATTTCCGACAGGTTCGATCGTTACAATGAGCAGTTCTTC
CDR3 protein: CAISDRFDRYNEQFF

V gene: TRBV6-5
D gene: TRBD1
clone size: NA
J gene: TRBJ2-7
CDR3 DNA: TGTGCCAGCAGTTATGGGACAGAAAATACCTACGAGCAGTACTTC
CDR3 protein: CASSYGTENTYEQYF

V gene: TRBV6-1
D gene: NA
clone size: NA
J gene: TRBJ2-2
CDR3 DNA: TGTGCCAGCAGAGGGGGCACCGGGGAGCTGTTTTTT
CDR3 protein: CASRGGTGELFF

V gene: TRBV2
D gene: NA
clone size: NA
J gene: TRBJ1-4
CDR3 DNA: TGTGCCAGCAGTGTTGGGCAGCCTAATGAAAAACTGTTTTTT
CDR3 protein: CASSVGQPNEKLFF

V gene: TRBV7-9
D gene: TRBD1
clone size: NA
J gene: TRBJ2-7
CDR3 DNA: TGTGCCAGCAGCTTGGGGACAGGATCTTACGAGCAGTACTTC
CDR3 protein: CASSLGTGSYEQYF

V gene: TRBV5-8
D gene: TRBD1
clone size: NA
J gene: TRBJ1-1
CDR3 DNA: TGTGCCAGCAGCCAGGGACAGGGTTTGGACACTGAAGCTTTCTTT
CDR3 protein: CASSQGQGLDTEAFF

V gene: TRBV7-8
D gene: NA
clone size: NA
J gene: TRBJ1-5
CDR3 DNA: TGTGCCAGTAGCCCCAATGGGGGGGAACTAGGGCAGCCCCAGCATTTT
CDR3 protein: CASSPNGGELGQPQHF

V gene: TRBV6-5
D gene: TRBD1
clone size: NA
J gene: TRBJ1-1
CDR3 DNA: TGTGCCAGCAAGCGGACAGGGAACACTGAAGCTTTCTTT
CDR3 protein: CASKRTGNTEAFF

V gene: TRBV15
D gene: TRBD2
clone size: NA
J gene: TRBJ2-3
CDR3 DNA: TGTGCCACCAGCAGAGAGAAGCGGGGGCCAAGCACAGATACGCAGTATTTT
CDR3 protein: CATSREKRGPSTDTQYF

V gene: TRBV18
D gene: TRBD2
clone size: NA
J gene: TRBJ2-1
CDR3 DNA: TGTGCCAGCTCCCCCACCCGGGACTACCTCAATGAGCAGTTCTTC
CDR3 protein: CASSPTRDYLNEQFF

V gene: TRBV7-9
D gene: TRBD1
clone size: NA
J gene: TRBJ2-7
CDR3 DNA: TGTGCCAGCAGCCCTCCCGGGACAGGGGGCTACGAGCAGTACTTC
CDR3 protein: CASSPPGTGGYEQYF

V gene: TRBV5-6
D gene: NA
clone size: NA
J gene: TRBJ1-3
CDR3 DNA: TGTGCCAGCAGCTTGGGGACAGCGCGCTCTGGAAACACCATATATTTT
CDR3 protein: CASSLGTARSGNTIYF

V gene: TRBV7-9
D gene: TRBD1
clone size: NA
J gene: TRBJ1-2
CDR3 DNA: TGTGCCAGCAGCCCGCGGACAGGGGGCCGGAGCTATGGCTACACCTTC
CDR3 protein: CASSPRTGGRSYGYTF

V gene: TRBV7-2
D gene: NA
clone size: few
J gene: TRBJ2-7
CDR3 DNA: TGTGCCAGCAGCTTATCAGACAGTCTCTACGAGCAGTACTTC
CDR3 protein: CASSLSDSLYEQYF

V gene: TRBV9
D gene: NA
clone size: medium-sized
J gene: TRBJ2-2
CDR3 DNA: TGTGCCAGCAGCGAGTTTAGTACGAACACCGGGGAGCTGTTTTTT
CDR3 protein: CASSEFSTNTGELFF

V gene: TRBV19
D gene: TRBD2
clone size: once
J gene: TRBJ2-1
CDR3 DNA: TGTGCCAGTAGTTTGACTAGCGGGTTCAACAATGAGCAGTTCTTC
CDR3 protein: CASSLTSGFNNEQFF

V gene: TRBV6-5
D gene: NA
clone size: NA
J gene: TRBJ2-7
CDR3 DNA: TGTGCCAGCAGTTACTCGGGCCGTGGCTACGAGCAGTACTTC
CDR3 protein: CASSYSGRGYEQYF

V gene: TRBV7-2
D gene: NA
clone size: once
J gene: TRBJ2-5
CDR3 DNA: TGTGCCAGCTCGTGGGGGGTAGAGACCCAGTACTTC
CDR3 protein: CASSWGVETQYF

V gene: TRBV6-5
D gene: NA
clone size: NA
J gene: TRBJ1-2
CDR3 DNA: TGTGCCAGCAGTTACTCAGGGGAGGACATCGGTGGCTACACCTTC
CDR3 protein: CASSYSGEDIGGYTF

V gene: TRBV5-1
D gene: TRBD2
clone size: NA
J gene: TRBJ2-1
CDR3 DNA: TGCGCCAGCAGCTTGCTTACCGGGGGGTGGTTCTTC
CDR3 protein: CASSLLTGGWFF

V gene: TRBV7-2
D gene: NA
clone size: NA
J gene: TRBJ2-7
CDR3 DNA: TGTGCCAGCAGCTTAGTGGATGGGGGGACGTTCAACGAGCAGTACTTC
CDR3 protein: CASSLVDGGTFNEQYF

V gene: TRBV4-2
D gene: NA
clone size: NA
J gene: TRBJ2-1
CDR3 DNA: TGTGCCAGCAGCCAAGAGCACAGTGGGGGCCCCAATGAGCAGTTCTTC
CDR3 protein: CASSQEHSGGPNEQFF

V gene: TRBV5-1
D gene: NA
clone size: once
J gene: TRBJ2-7
CDR3 DNA: TGCGCCAGCAGCGCCATGGGAGGTGGGGCGGGCTACGAGCAGTACTTC
CDR3 protein: CASSAMGGGAGYEQYF

V gene: TRBV2
D gene: NA
clone size: NA
J gene: TRBJ1-6
CDR3 DNA: TGTGCCAGCGTTTCGCGAACCTATAATTCACCCCTCCACTTT
CDR3 protein: CASVSRTYNSPLHF

V gene: TRBV19
D gene: TRBD1
clone size: NA
J gene: TRBJ1-4
CDR3 DNA: TGTGCCAGTACCTGGGACAGGGAGACTGAAAAACTGTTTTTT
CDR3 protein: CASTWDRETEKLFF

V gene: TRBV7-6
D gene: TRBD1
clone size: NA
J gene: TRBJ2-2
CDR3 DNA: TGTGCCAGCAGCTTAGGAGGGCACAGGGGGCGTATCACCGGGGAGCTGTTTTTT
CDR3 protein: CASSLGGHRGRITGELFF

V gene: TRBV7-2
D gene: NA
clone size: few
J gene: TRBJ1-1
CDR3 DNA: TGTGCCAGCAGTGGGGTGGGCAGGACAGCTGAAGCTTTCTTT
CDR3 protein: CASSGVGRTAEAFF

V gene: TRBV6-4
D gene: TRBD2
clone size: once
J gene: TRBJ2-3
CDR3 DNA: TGTGCCAGCAGCCCCGTAGCGGGAGTGGGGGCAGATACGCAGTATTTT
CDR3 protein: CASSPVAGVGADTQYF